The present T cell receptor (beta chain) was sequenced within a study of CD8 T cells in Susac syndrome. Study at large: Sequenced Susac syndrome patients included more than five with active disease and 8 or 9 who were in remission. Study observations and caveats: The CD4+ T cell repertoire of patients with Susac syndrome showed no detectable clonal expansion.

Notes on this clonotype: What it recognizes is unknown.

Germline CDR1 SGHVS, CDR2 FNYEAQ. The J segment lost 5 bases and the V segment lost 1 base, leaving 16 bases of the junction unmatched. The CDR3 contains 18 residues. It was with random hexamers that roughly 0.5 to 1 ug RNA was reverse transcribed. Multiplex immunoSEQ PCR targeted 54 Vbeta and 13 Jbeta TCR beta segments. Using its own MiXCR run on the immunoSEQ multiplex PCR reads, TCRdb lists one record per CDR3 protein. This table has around 190,000 distinct CDR3 sequences, approximately 94% appearing once. From blood CD8+ and CD4+ T cells, TCR beta sequences were generated. Material for sequencing was CD4+ T cells from PBMCs. The sequence was collected from a human donor with Susac syndrome. This chain links TRBV7-6 with TRBJ1-1, with 7 nucleotides matching TRBD1. CDR3 DNA: TGTGCCAGCAGCTTAGGGCGTGGGGGGACAGTACCAGGGACTGAAGCTTTCTTT. Protein sequence: CASSLGRGGTVPGTEAFF.